This record looks at one T cell receptor (beta chain) sequence and its context. Its antigen is not identified. Stated time point: blood 4 weeks post-SBRT, at nephrectomy. Indicated treatment: 15 Gy SBRT to primary tumor, nephrectomy 4 weeks later. Nephrectomy followed 15 Gy stereotactic body radiation by 4 weeks. This renal cell carcinoma was of the clear cell type. This sample is part of a study of radiation and T cells in renal cell carcinoma. Here immunoSEQ multiplex PCR was the method, and the copy in TCRdb shows in-frame clones only, minus some. The top ten clones hold around 9.4% of a sample with around 94,000 clones, around 81% of them seen once. Findings of the study overall: Baseline intratumoral clonotype presence is unknown without pretreatment biopsies. Top tumor clonotypes rose in blood 2 weeks post-radiation, then contracted.

The CDR3 contains 17 residues. Trimming cost V 0 bases and J 7 bases, with 20 bases left between them. Germline CDR1 is LGHNA and CDR2 is YSLEER. The V and J genes are TRBV4-3 and TRBJ2-3; D not resolved. The specimen comprised blood, sampled from a patient whose treatment included radiotherapy and nephrectomy. This TCR was sampled from a man between 45 and 60 years old with renal cell carcinoma. CDR3 amino acids: CASSQDYRPLFGYTQYF. CDR3 sequence (DNA): TGCGCCAGCAGCCAAGACTACCGGCCCCTTTTTGGTTATACGCAGTATTTT.